This TCR beta chain was captured by sequencing in a study of cytomegalovirus exposure and HLA in healthy donors. Germline trimming cut 4 bases from V and 8 bases from J; bases unmatched to any gene: 7. Germline V CDR1 and CDR2: MGHRA, YSYEKL. The CDR3 length is 14 residues. Donors came from a validation cohort of approximately 110 subjects, distinct from the first 666-subject cohort. Generated by immunoSEQ multiplex PCR, the TCRdb table keeps only in-frame clones and is missing some. The sample holds hundreds of thousands of clones, roughly 83% seen once. This clone was seen more than once but under ten times. Its antigen is unknown. General study findings and limits: Most TCR sequences were uncommon, yet certain public TCRs appeared in many donors. Among the CMV-associated chains, three were confirmed in vitro as specific for CMV antigens. The study recorded 164 TCR beta chains that were cytomegalovirus-associated.

The sequenced sample consisted of PBMCs. V gene TRBV4-1 combines with J gene TRBJ2-1, with 8 bases lining up with TRBD2. The TCR sequence derives from a woman younger than 35 in good health and CMV-seronegative. Written as DNA, the CDR3 is TGCGCCAGCAGCCGCGGTAGCGGGAATGATGAGCAGTTCTTC. Translating it yields CASSRGSGNDEQFF.